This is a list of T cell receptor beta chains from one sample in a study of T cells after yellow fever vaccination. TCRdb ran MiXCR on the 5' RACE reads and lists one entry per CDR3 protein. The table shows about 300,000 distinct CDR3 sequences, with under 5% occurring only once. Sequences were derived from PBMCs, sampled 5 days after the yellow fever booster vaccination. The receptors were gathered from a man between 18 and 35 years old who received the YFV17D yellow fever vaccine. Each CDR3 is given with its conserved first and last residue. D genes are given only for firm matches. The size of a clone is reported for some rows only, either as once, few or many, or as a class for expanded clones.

CDR3: CASGSPGSEAFF; DNA: TGTGCTAGTGGTAGCCCGGGGTCTGAAGCTTTCTTT; size: few; V: TRBV12-5; D: -; J: TRBJ1-1
CDR3: CASSSASGGPTYEQYF; DNA: TGTGCCAGCAGTTCCGCAAGCGGGGGGCCCACCTACGAGCAGTACTTC; size: -; V: TRBV12-3/TRBV12-4; D: TRBD2; J: TRBJ2-7
CDR3: CASSPTGRGGEKLFF; DNA: TGTGCCAGCAGCCCAACGGGGAGAGGGGGTGAAAAACTGTTTTTT; size: -; V: TRBV7-9; D: -; J: TRBJ1-4
CDR3: CASSYRGSYSPLHF; DNA: TGTGCCAGCAGCTACAGGGGTAGTTATTCACCCCTCCACTTT; size: -; V: TRBV11-2; D: TRBD1; J: TRBJ1-6
CDR3: CASSEFSGELFF; DNA: TGTGCCAGCAGTGAATTTTCCGGGGAGCTGTTTTTT; size: many; V: TRBV6-2/TRBV6-3; D: -; J: TRBJ2-2
CDR3: CASSATGALIHNEQFF; DNA: TGTGCCAGCAGCGCAACGGGGGCGTTGATCCACAATGAGCAGTTCTTC; size: many; V: TRBV9; D: -; J: TRBJ2-1
CDR3: CASSETGLYNEQFF; DNA: TGTGCCAGCAGTGAAACCGGACTGTACAATGAGCAGTTCTTC; size: few; V: TRBV6-6; D: -; J: TRBJ2-1
CDR3: CSARSGESPTDTQYF; DNA: TGCAGTGCTAGATCGGGCGAATCCCCCACAGATACGCAGTATTTT; size: -; V: TRBV20-1; D: -; J: TRBJ2-3
CDR3: CASSLVSGKGDYNEQFF; DNA: TGCGCCAGCAGCTTGGTCTCGGGGAAGGGGGACTACAATGAGCAGTTCTTC; size: few; V: TRBV5-1; D: -; J: TRBJ2-1
CDR3: CASSFRPAKTTDTQYF; DNA: TGTGCCAGCAGCTTCCGTCCGGCCAAGACCACAGATACGCAGTATTTT; size: many; V: TRBV7-2; D: -; J: TRBJ2-3
CDR3: CASSPQGPRFTEAFF; DNA: TGTGCCAGCAGCCCACAGGGCCCCCGTTTTACTGAAGCTTTCTTT; size: -; V: TRBV5-5; D: -; J: TRBJ1-1
CDR3: CASSRGPAGGYEQYF; DNA: TGCGCCAGCAGCCGGGGTCCTGCGGGGGGCTACGAGCAGTACTTC; size: few; V: TRBV4-3; D: TRBD2; J: TRBJ2-7
CDR3: CASRLVGLRTGITLHF; DNA: TGTGCAAGTCGCTTAGTGGGTCTGCGGACAGGGATTACCCTCCACTTT; size: many; V: TRBV12-2; D: -; J: TRBJ1-6
CDR3: CASRGGSFYQPQHF; DNA: TGTGCCAGCAGGGGCGGGTCCTTTTATCAGCCCCAGCATTTT; size: few; V: TRBV6-5; D: -; J: TRBJ1-5
CDR3: CASEDGTYNEQFF; DNA: TGTGCCAGCGAAGACGGGACCTACAATGAGCAGTTCTTC; size: -; V: TRBV12-3/TRBV12-4; D: -; J: TRBJ2-1
CDR3: CASSLSLMTGRLYGYTF; DNA: TGTGCCAGCAGTTTATCTCTAATGACAGGGCGGTTATATGGCTACACCTTC; size: -; V: TRBV27; D: TRBD1; J: TRBJ1-2
CDR3: CASQWTSGTDTKYF; DNA: TGTGCCAGCCAATGGACTAGCGGGACAGATACGAAGTATTTT; size: -; V: TRBV12-3/TRBV12-4; D: TRBD2; J: TRBJ2-3
CDR3: CSAGPGQGEYSPLHF; DNA: TGCAGTGCTGGTCCGGGACAGGGTGAATACTCACCCCTCCACTTT; size: many; V: TRBV20-1; D: TRBD1; J: TRBJ1-6
CDR3: CASSISIRVEKLFF; DNA: TGTGCCAGCAGTATCTCCATCAGGGTGGAAAAACTGTTTTTT; size: -; V: TRBV6-5; D: -; J: TRBJ1-4
CDR3: CASSPAGTPSYSNQPQHF; DNA: TGTGCCAGCAGCCCCGCCGGGACACCGAGCTATAGCAATCAGCCCCAGCATTTT; size: -; V: TRBV7-2; D: -; J: TRBJ1-5
CDR3: CASSVGQMNTGELFF; DNA: TGTGCCAGCAGTGTAGGACAGATGAACACCGGGGAGCTGTTTTTT; size: -; V: TRBV2; D: -; J: TRBJ2-2
CDR3: CASSRQTGNNYGYTF; DNA: TGTGCCAGCAGCCGCCAGACAGGGAACAACTATGGCTACACCTTC; size: -; V: TRBV4-2; D: TRBD1; J: TRBJ1-2
CDR3: CASGQGLAGNTGELFF; DNA: TGTGCCAGCGGCCAAGGGCTAGCGGGTAACACCGGGGAGCTGTTTTTT; size: many; V: TRBV6-6; D: TRBD2; J: TRBJ2-2
CDR3: CASSYASVPYNEQFF; DNA: TGTGCCAGCAGCTACGCTAGCGTCCCCTACAATGAGCAGTTCTTC; size: few; V: TRBV27; D: -; J: TRBJ2-1
CDR3: CASSGWGLEQFF; DNA: TGTGCCAGCAGCGGCTGGGGCCTTGAGCAGTTCTTC; size: -; V: TRBV11-2; D: -; J: TRBJ2-1